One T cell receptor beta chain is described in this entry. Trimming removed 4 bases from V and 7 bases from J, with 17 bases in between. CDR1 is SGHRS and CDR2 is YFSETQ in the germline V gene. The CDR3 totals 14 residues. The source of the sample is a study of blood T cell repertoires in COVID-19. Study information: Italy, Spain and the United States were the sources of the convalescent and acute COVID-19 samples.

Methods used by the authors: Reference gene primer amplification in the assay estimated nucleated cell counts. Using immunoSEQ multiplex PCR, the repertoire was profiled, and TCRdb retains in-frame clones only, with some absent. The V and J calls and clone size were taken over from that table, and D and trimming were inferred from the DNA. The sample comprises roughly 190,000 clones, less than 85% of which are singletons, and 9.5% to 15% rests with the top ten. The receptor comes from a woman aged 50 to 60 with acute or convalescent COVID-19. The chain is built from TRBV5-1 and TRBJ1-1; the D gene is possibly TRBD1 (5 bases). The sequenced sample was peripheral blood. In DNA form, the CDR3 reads TGCGCCAGCAGCCCGGTCATAGGGGTGGTTGAAGCTTTCTTT. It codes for CASSPVIGVVEAFF.